This T cell receptor beta chain was sequenced for a study of blood T cells in healthy people across ages. A sample-barcoded 5' primer and a J-beta primer mix were used in a second PCR of roughly 7 to 11 cycles. Every single cDNA molecule received a tag from a template-switch adaptor with 12 random nucleotides. TCRdb processed the 5' RACE reads anew with MiXCR; each CDR3 protein has one entry. The sample lists about 1.7 million distinct CDR3 sequences; 28% were seen once. V dropped 4 bases and J dropped 3 bases, with 15 bases sitting between them. The germline V gene has CDR1 SGHVS and CDR2 FQNEAQ. The CDR3 has 15 residues.

The clonotype originates from a woman in her twenties or thirties in good health. Sequenced input: blood. V and J are TRBV7-8 and TRBJ1-1; no clear D gene. CDR3 nucleotide sequence: TGTGCCAGCAGCTCCCTTGGGCGACGGGACACTGAAGCTTTCTTT. As protein: CASSSLGRRDTEAFF.